These 15 T cell receptor beta chains came from one sample sequenced in a study of shared clonotypes between healthy human individuals. Positive CCR7 selection of CD45RO-negative cells yielded the naive CD8 cells, and terminally differentiated effector memory CD45RA+ cells were excluded. Method: immunoSEQ multiplex PCR; TCRdb's copy keeps in-frame clones and lacks some. The sample carries about 2.1 million clones, 93% recorded once. The sequencing input was naive CD8+ T cells from PBMCs. All receptors derive from a man aged 18 to 29 in good health. Some clones in this sample may be carry-over from other donors' samples.

CDR3: CASWTGGEGELFF. CDR3 in DNA: TGTGCCAGCTGGACAGGGGGAGAGGGGGAGCTGTTTTTT. The rearrangement joins TRBV6-5 to TRBJ2-2; TRBD1 agrees at 10 bases. This CDR3 comprises 13 residues. With 8 bases clipped from V and 8 bases from J, the junction kept 5 bases outside the gene matches. Germline values: CDR1 MNHEY, CDR2 SVGAGI.

The rearrangement uses TRBV9 and TRBJ1-1, with a tentative D call TRBD1 (5 bases). With 4 bases removed from V and 0 bases from J, the gap between germline ends came to 13 bases. The CDR3 contains 15 residues. CDR1 and CDR2 from the germline V gene are SGDLS and YYNGEE. The chain's CDR3 is CASSPAGTVNTEAFF. The CDR3 DNA sequence: TGTGCCAGCAGCCCTGCCGGGACGGTGAACACTGAAGCTTTCTTT.

The V call is TRBV28, the J call TRBJ2-1; tentatively, D is TRBD1 (5 bases). With 6 bases removed from V and 2 bases from J, the gap between germline ends came to 14 bases. This CDR3 spans 15 amino acids. Germline values: CDR1 MDHEN, CDR2 SYDVKM. The CDR3 nucleotides are TGTGCCAGCAGCCAAGACAGTTTCGCCTACAATGAGCAGTTCTTC. Its translation is CASSQDSFAYNEQFF.

The chain links TRBV7-9 to TRBJ1-1, with D tentatively TRBD1 (6 bases). This CDR3 has 14 residues. The germline CDR1 and CDR2 sequences are SEHNR and FQNEAQ (reference sequence). V was trimmed by 1 base and J by 11 bases, leaving 17 bases between them. The CDR3 bases are TGTGCCAGCAGCTTAGTTCAAGGGGGGGCGCGGGCTTTCTTT. Amino acids: CASSLVQGGARAFF.

The rearrangement links TRBV18 to TRBJ1-5, with TRBD1 identical over 11 bases. The V and J ends lost 6 bases and 7 bases, in that order; junction bases with no gene match: 8. Germline loops: CDR1 KGHSH, CDR2 LQKENI. The CDR3 covers 15 residues. CDR3 DNA sequence: TGTGCCAGCTCCGAGGACAGGGGGCTAGTACAGCCCCAGCATTTT. Amino acid sequence: CASSEDRGLVQPQHF.

The V and J genes are TRBV10-3 and TRBJ2-7, with no clear D. CDR3 length: 17 residues. Germline V gene lookup returns CDR1 ENHRY and CDR2 SYGVKD. Trimming pared 10 bases from V and 0 bases from J, leaving 25 bases between. This CDR3 is CAKTLDHETATSYEQYF. DNA for the CDR3: TGTGCCAAGACCCTGGACCACGAAACCGCTACCTCCTACGAGCAGTACTTC.

This chain links TRBV10-2 with TRBJ2-1, with TRBD1 identical over 9 bases. CDR1 and CDR2 (germline): WSHSY, SAAADI. The CDR3 runs to 16 residues. The V segment lost 6 bases and the J segment 4 bases; nucleotides outside the gene matches: 10. This CDR3 reads CASRGTGPRLYNEQFF. CDR3 in DNA: TGCGCCAGCAGGGGGACAGGGCCTCGGTTATACAATGAGCAGTTCTTC.

The rearrangement uses TRBV19 and TRBJ2-7; possible D gene TRBD1, 5 bases. From germline, CDR1 is LNHDA and CDR2 SQIVND (reference sequence). There are 15 residues in the CDR3. Trimming took 5 bases from V and 2 from J, leaving 16 bases between them. The CDR3 DNA follows: TGTGCCAGTAGTCAAAGGGCCCAAGGGGCCTACGAGCAGTACTTC. The encoded protein is CASSQRAQGAYEQYF.

The CDR3 sequence is CASSEVGYRGREKLFF. CDR3 in DNA: TGTGCCAGCAGTGAAGTGGGGTACAGGGGAAGGGAAAAACTGTTTTTT. This sequence joins TRBV6-1 and TRBJ1-4, with 7 positions matching TRBD1. The germline CDR1 and CDR2 sequences are MNHNS and SASEGT. Losses at the gene ends were 1 base for V and 8 bases for J; bases not matched to a gene: 10. The CDR3 contains 16 residues.

The chain uses TRBV19 and TRBJ1-1; D gene uncertain. Germline assignment: CDR1 LNHDA and CDR2 SQIVND (reference sequence). The CDR3 totals 14 residues. V was cut by 5 bases and J by 1 base, with 11 bases left in between. Here the CDR3 DNA reads TGTGCCAGTAGTTCCAGACACAGGAACACTGAAGCTTTCTTT. Residues: CASSSRHRNTEAFF.

This clone was detected only once. The sample carries other DNA sequences with the same CDR3. V usage is TRBV9 and J usage is TRBJ2-3; the D is unclear. Germline-derived CDR1 and CDR2 are SGDLS and YYNGEE. V was cut by 0 bases and J by 6 bases, with 8 bases left in between. CDR3 size: 13 residues. The CDR3 bases are TGTGCCAGCAGCGTAGGGGTTACGGATACGCAGTATTTT. Amino acid sequence: CASSVGVTDTQYF. The entire variable domain, with the rest obtained from reference TRBV9 and TRBJ2-3, is as follows: DSGVTQTPKHLITATGQRVTLRCSPRSGDLSVYWYQQSLDQGLQFLIQYYNGEERAKGNILERFSAQQFPDLHSELNLSSLELGDSALYFCASSVGVTDTQYFGPGTRLTVL.

V gene TRBV27 combines with J gene TRBJ2-7, with D maybe TRBD2 (6 bases). The CDR3 is 15 residues long. Germline CDR1 reads MNHEY; CDR2 reads SMNVEV (reference sequence). V lost 2 bases to trimming and J lost 4 bases, with 15 bases between them. The CDR3 nucleotides read TGTGCCAGCAGTTTACGGGGAGGTCTAGGTTACGAGCAGTACTTC. This gives the protein CASSLRGGLGYEQYF.

The genes are TRBV19 and TRBJ1-1, with 7 bases identical to TRBD1. CDR3 size: 14 residues. The V gene's germline CDR1 is LNHDA and CDR2 SQIVND (reference sequence). Unmatched junction bases numbered 5, after V lost 3 bases and J lost 4 bases. DNA of the CDR3: TGTGCCAGTAGTATGGAGGGGGCGGGCACTGAAGCTTTCTTT. Amino acids: CASSMEGAGTEAFF.

This clone was seen only once. The V call is TRBV29-1, the J call TRBJ1-2; D not certain. In germline, CDR1 is SQVTM, CDR2 ANQGSEA. This CDR3 contains 12 residues. The V gene lost 7 bases and the J gene lost 3 bases, with 12 bases spanning the gap. The CDR3 region is CSARAGDYGYTF. The CDR3 bases are TGCAGCGCCCGGGCCGGGGACTATGGCTACACCTTC.

The rearrangement uses TRBV15 and TRBJ2-5; 8 bases match TRBD1. Germline V gene sequence: CDR1 LNHNV, CDR2 YYDKDF (reference sequence). The CDR3 has 16 amino acids. V shed 1 base, J shed 1 base, and the junction held 5 bases outside the gene matches. DNA for the CDR3: TGTGCCACCAGCAGAGGGAAGGACAGGGCCCAAGAGACCCAGTACTTC. Its translation: CATSRGKDRAQETQYF.